This TCR beta chain was recorded in a study of post-analysis software for immune sequencing data. Overall study results and limits: The normalized Chao1 diversity of multiple sclerosis patients was significantly lower than that of controls. Patients showed TRBV5-6, TRBV5-1 and TRBV20-1 among five TRBV segments more frequent than in controls.

Per the germline V gene, CDR1 is ENHRY and CDR2 is SYGVKD. The CDR3 runs 15 residues. The V and J ends lost 5 bases and 5 bases, in that order; junction bases with no gene match: 10. The authors incorporated unique molecular identifiers into the TCR beta cDNA libraries. TCRdb used MiXCR to reprocess the PCR reads, holding one entry per CDR3 protein. This table has roughly 670,000 distinct CDR3 sequences, over 45% appearing once. This clonotype was counted only a few times. What it recognizes is unknown. The V and J genes are TRBV10-3 and TRBJ2-7; 9 bases agree with TRBD1. Specimen: blood. This TCR was recovered from a girl aged 2 to 10 with multiple sclerosis. CDR3: CAISPQGALGHEQYF. The CDR3 region has the DNA TGTGCCATCAGTCCACAGGGGGCGCTTGGCCACGAGCAGTACTTC.